This T cell receptor (beta chain) was recovered during a study of CD8 T cells in Susac syndrome. High-throughput TCR beta sequencing covered peripheral CD8+ and CD4+ T cells. CDR3 length: 15 amino acids. The V end was cut by 1 base, the J end by 1 base, with 8 bases between. Germline CDR1 is LNHNV and CDR2 is YYDKDF (reference sequence). cDNA came from roughly 0.47 to 1 ug RNA primed by random hexamers. TCRdb independently ran MiXCR on the immunoSEQ multiplex PCR reads; one entry per CDR3 protein. The data hold about 150,000 distinct CDR3 sequences, with about 95% observed a single time. The sequence derives from a human donor with multiple sclerosis. The chain has TRBV15 and TRBJ2-4; D might be TRBD1 or TRBD2, each matching 6 bases. Sequenced input: CD4+ T cells from PBMCs. CDR3 amino acids: CATSRGGAAKNIQYF. The CDR3 coding sequence is TGTGCCACCAGCAGAGGGGGGGCTGCCAAAAACATTCAGTACTTC. Combining the CDR3 with reference TRBV15 and TRBJ2-4 gives the whole variable domain DAMVIQNPRYQVTQFGKPVTLSCSQTLNHNVMYWYQQKSSQAPKLLFHYYDKDFNNEADTPDNFQSRRPNTSFCFLDIRSPGLGDTAMYLCATSRGGAAKNIQYFGAGTRLSVL.